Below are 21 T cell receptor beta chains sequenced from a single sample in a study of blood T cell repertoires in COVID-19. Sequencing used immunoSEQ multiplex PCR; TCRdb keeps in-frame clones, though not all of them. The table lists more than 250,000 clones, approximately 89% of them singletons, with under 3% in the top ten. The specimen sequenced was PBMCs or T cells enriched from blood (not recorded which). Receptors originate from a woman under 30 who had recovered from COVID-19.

The CDR3 protein is CASSSAGDSYEQYF. The CDR3 DNA reads as TGCGCCAGCAGCTCCGCAGGGGACTCCTACGAGCAGTACTTC. V and J are TRBV5-1 and TRBJ2-7, with a possible D match to TRBD1 (6 bases). V was trimmed by 3 bases and J by 0 bases, leaving 10 bases between them. Looked up from germline, CDR1 is SGHRS and CDR2 is YFSETQ. This CDR3 region has 14 residues.

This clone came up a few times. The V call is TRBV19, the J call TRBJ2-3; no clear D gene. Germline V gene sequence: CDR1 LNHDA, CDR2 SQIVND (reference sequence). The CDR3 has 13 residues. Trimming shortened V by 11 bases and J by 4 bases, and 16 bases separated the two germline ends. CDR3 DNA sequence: TGTGCCGTTGGAGAAGGTCCATCAGATACGCAGTATTTT. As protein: CAVGEGPSDTQYF.

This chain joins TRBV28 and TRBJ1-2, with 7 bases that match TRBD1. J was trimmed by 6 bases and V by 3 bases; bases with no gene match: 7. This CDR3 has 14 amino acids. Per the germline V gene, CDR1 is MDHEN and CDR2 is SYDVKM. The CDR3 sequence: CASSFREGADGYTF. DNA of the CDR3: TGTGCCAGCAGTTTTCGGGAGGGGGCAGATGGCTACACCTTC.

CDR3 nucleotide sequence: TGCAGTGCTAGTCGACTAGCGGGGCCCTCCTACGAGCAGTACTTC. Residues: CSASRLAGPSYEQYF. The chain recombines TRBV20-1 with TRBJ2-7; 11 bases match TRBD2. The V segment lost 3 bases and the J segment 0 bases; nucleotides outside the gene matches: 4. CDR1 and CDR2 (germline): DFQATT, SNEGSKA (reference sequence). CDR3 length: 15 amino acids.

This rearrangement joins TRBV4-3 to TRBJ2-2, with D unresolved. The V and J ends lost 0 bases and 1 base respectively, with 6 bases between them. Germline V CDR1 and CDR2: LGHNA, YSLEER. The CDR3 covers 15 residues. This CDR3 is CASSQDRQNTGELFF. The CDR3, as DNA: TGCGCCAGCAGCCAAGACAGACAGAACACCGGGGAGCTGTTTTTT.

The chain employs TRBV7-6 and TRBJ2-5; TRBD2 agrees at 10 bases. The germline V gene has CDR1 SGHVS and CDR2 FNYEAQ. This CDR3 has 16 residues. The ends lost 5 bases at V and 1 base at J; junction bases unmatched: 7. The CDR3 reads CASSRALAGLQETQYF. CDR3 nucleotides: TGTGCCAGCAGCCGAGCACTAGCGGGACTCCAAGAGACCCAGTACTTC.

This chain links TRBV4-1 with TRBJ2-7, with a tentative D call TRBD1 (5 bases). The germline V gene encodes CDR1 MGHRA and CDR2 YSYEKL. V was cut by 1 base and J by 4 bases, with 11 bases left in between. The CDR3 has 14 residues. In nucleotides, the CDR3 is TGCGCCAGCAGCCAAGTGGGGCCTTTATACGAGCAGTACTTC. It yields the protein CASSQVGPLYEQYF.

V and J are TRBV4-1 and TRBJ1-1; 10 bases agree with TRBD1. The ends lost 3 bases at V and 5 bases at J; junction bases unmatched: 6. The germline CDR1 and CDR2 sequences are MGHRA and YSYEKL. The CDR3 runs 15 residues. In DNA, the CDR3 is TGCGCCAGCAGCCAGACAGGGGGCATTACGACTGAAGCTTTCTTT. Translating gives CASSQTGGITTEAFF.

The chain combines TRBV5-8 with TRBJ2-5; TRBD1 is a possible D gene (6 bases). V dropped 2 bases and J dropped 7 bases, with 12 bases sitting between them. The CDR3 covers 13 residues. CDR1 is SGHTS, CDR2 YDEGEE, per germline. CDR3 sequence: CASSFRQAGTQYF. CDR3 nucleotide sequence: TGTGCCAGCAGCTTTCGACAGGCGGGGACCCAGTACTTC. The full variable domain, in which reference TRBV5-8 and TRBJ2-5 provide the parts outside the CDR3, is EAGVTQSPTHLIKTRGQQATLRCSPISGHTSVYWYQQALGLGLQFLLWYDEGEERNRGNFPPRFSGRQFPNYSSELNVNALELEDSALYLCASSFRQAGTQYFGPGTRLLVL.

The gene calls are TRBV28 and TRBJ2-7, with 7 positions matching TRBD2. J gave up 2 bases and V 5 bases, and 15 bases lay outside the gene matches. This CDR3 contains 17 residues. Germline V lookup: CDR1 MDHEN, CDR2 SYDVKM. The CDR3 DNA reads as TGTGCCAGCAGTCCCGGCGCGGGGACTACTCTGACCTACGAGCAGTACTTC. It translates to CASSPGAGTTLTYEQYF.

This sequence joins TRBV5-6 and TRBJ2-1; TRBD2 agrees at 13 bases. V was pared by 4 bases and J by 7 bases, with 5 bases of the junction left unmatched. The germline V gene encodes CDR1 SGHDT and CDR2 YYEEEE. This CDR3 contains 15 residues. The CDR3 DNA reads TGTGCCAGCAGCGACGGACTAGCGGGAGATAATGAGCAGTTCTTC. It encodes CASSDGLAGDNEQFF.

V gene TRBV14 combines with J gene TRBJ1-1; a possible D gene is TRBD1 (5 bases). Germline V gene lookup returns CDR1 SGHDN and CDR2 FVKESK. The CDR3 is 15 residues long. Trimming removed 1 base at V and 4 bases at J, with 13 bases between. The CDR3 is CASSQGVEGATEAFF. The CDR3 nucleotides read TGTGCCAGCAGCCAAGGGGTAGAAGGGGCCACTGAAGCTTTCTTT.

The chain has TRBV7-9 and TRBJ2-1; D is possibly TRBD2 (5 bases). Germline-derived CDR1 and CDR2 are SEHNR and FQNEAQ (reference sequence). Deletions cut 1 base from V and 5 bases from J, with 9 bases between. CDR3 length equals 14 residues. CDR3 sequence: CASSLVLGDNEQFF. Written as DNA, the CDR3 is TGTGCCAGCAGCTTAGTACTGGGAGACAATGAGCAGTTCTTC.

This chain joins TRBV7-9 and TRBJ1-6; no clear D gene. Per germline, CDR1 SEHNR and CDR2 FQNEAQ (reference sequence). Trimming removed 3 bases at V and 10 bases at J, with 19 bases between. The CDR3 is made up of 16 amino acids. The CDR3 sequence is CASSFPPTRRGSPLHF. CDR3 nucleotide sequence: TGTGCCAGCAGCTTTCCACCGACCCGACGGGGATCACCCCTCCACTTT.

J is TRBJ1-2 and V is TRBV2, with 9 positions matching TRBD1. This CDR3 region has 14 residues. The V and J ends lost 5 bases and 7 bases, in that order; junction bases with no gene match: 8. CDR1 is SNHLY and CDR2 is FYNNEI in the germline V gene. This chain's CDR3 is CASSLSTGGLGYTF. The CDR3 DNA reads TGTGCCAGCAGTCTATCTACAGGGGGCCTTGGCTACACCTTC.

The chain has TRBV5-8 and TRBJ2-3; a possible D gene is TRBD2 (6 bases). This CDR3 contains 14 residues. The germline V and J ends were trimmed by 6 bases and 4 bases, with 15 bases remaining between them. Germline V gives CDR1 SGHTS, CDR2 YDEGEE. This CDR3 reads CASTTRRGADTQYF. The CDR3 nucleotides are TGTGCCAGCACTACAAGGAGGGGTGCAGATACGCAGTATTTT. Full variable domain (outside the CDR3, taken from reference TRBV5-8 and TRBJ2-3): EAGVTQSPTHLIKTRGQQATLRCSPISGHTSVYWYQQALGLGLQFLLWYDEGEERNRGNFPPRFSGRQFPNYSSELNVNALELEDSALYLCASTTRRGADTQYFGPGTRLTVL.

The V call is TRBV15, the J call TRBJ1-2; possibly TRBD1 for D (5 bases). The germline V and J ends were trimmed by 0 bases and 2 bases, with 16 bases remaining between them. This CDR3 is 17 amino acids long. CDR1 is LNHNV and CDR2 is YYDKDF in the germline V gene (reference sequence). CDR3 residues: CATSRDGAREPNYGYTF. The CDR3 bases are TGTGCCACCAGCAGAGATGGGGCACGTGAACCCAACTATGGCTACACCTTC.

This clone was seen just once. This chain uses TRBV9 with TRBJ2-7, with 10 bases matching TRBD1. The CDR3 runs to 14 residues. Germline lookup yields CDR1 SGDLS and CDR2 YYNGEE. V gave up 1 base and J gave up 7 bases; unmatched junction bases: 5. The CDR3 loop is CASSVSGQGREQYF. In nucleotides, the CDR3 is TGTGCCAGCAGCGTATCGGGACAGGGGAGGGAGCAGTACTTC.

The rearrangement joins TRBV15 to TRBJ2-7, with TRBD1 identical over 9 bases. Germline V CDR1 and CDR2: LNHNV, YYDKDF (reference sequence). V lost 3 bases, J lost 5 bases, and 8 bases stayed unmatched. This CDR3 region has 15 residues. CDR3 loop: CATSRQTGGLHEQYF. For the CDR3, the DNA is TGTGCCACCAGCAGGCAGACAGGGGGTCTCCACGAGCAGTACTTC.

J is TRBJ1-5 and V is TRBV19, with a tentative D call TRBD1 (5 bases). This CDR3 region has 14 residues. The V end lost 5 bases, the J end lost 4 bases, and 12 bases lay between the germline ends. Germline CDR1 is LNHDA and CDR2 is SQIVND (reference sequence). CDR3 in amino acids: CASSPGPRNQPQHF. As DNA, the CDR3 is TGTGCCAGTAGTCCAGGGCCCAGGAATCAGCCCCAGCATTTT.

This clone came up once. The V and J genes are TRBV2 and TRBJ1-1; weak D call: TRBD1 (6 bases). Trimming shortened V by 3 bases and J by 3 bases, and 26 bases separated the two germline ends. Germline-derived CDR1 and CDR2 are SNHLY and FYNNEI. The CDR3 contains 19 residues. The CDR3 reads CASSDATLRGAGVYTEAFF. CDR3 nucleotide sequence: TGTGCCAGCAGTGATGCGACACTGAGGGGTGCAGGGGTGTACACTGAAGCTTTCTTT.